Sequencing of this T cell receptor (beta chain) was carried out in a study of chemoradiotherapy in HPV16-positive cancers. This CDR3 spans 17 amino acids. V was pared by 5 bases and J by 7 bases, with 16 bases of the junction left unmatched. CDR1 and CDR2 from the germline V gene are SEHNR and FQNEAQ (reference sequence). Measured with immunoSEQ multiplex PCR; TCRdb has only the in-frame clones, and not every one. The sample has about 3,500 clones, roughly 94% seen once. The rearrangement joins TRBV7-9 to TRBJ2-7; 11 bases line up with TRBD2. The clonotype was recovered from a human donor with HPV-associated anogenital cancer. The sample here was tumor tissue, taken from a patient who underwent chemoradiotherapy. The CDR3 is CASSGPDRLAGYGEQYF. CDR3 DNA sequence: TGTGCCAGCAGCGGTCCGGATAGACTAGCGGGGTATGGGGAGCAGTACTTC.